This T cell receptor (beta chain) is drawn from a study of blood T cells in healthy people across ages. On this clonotype itself: Its antigen is still unknown.

This CDR3 has 17 residues. V shed 4 bases and J shed 5 bases, with 23 bases lying between them. Per germline, CDR1 SGHTA and CDR2 FQGNSA. General study findings and limits: Estimates drawn from one million T cells were deemed to understate diversity.

A second PCR, run for about 7 to 11 cycles, used a sample-barcoded 5' primer plus a J-beta primer mix. One entry per CDR3 protein, called by TCRdb with MiXCR from the 5' RACE reads. The sample lists roughly 2 million distinct CDR3 sequences; less than 50% were seen once. This clonotype was obtained from a woman aged 40 to 50 in good health. This chain connects TRBV7-2 to TRBJ2-5; D may be TRBD1 (6 bases). Sequencing was carried out using blood. CDR3 protein: CASSSRQASRSGETQYF. CDR3 in DNA: TGTGCCAGCAGCTCAAGACAGGCGTCCCGTTCCGGGGAGACCCAGTACTTC. The whole variable domain, remainder taken from reference TRBV7-2 and TRBJ2-5, is GAGVSQSPSNKVTEKGKDVELRCDPISGHTALYWYRQSLGQGLEFLIYFQGNSAPDKSGLPSDRFSAERTGGSVSTLTIQRTQQEDSAVYLCASSSRQASRSGETQYFGPGTRLLVL.